These 16 T cell receptor beta chains were all obtained from the same sample, sequenced in a study of OX40 agonist ivuxolimab in advanced cancers. Library method: the immunoSEQ multiplex PCR assay. This immuneACCESS table, as held by TCRdb, lists in-frame sequences with V and J called but not all clones. Of the missing ones, under half trace to an unresolved V gene in checked studies; the others have no known cause. Recorded for this sample are more than 60,000 clones; about 87% of them occurred a single time. The ten largest clones capture over 5% of the sample. Specimen: CD4+ or CD8+ T cells sorted from blood, collected in a trial of the OX40 agonist ivuxolimab. These receptors were taken from an adult with an advanced solid tumor such as melanoma, head and neck, liver or kidney cancer.

This sequence joins TRBV5-1 and TRBJ2-7, with TRBD2 identical over 9 bases. CDR3 length equals 15 residues. V was pared by 5 bases and J by 1 base, with 7 bases of the junction left unmatched. Germline V gene sequence: CDR1 SGHRS, CDR2 YFSETQ. In nucleotides, the CDR3 is TGCGCCAGCAGGTTCTTAGCGGGGGAGTCCTACGAGCAGTACTTC. As protein: CASRFLAGESYEQYF.

The gene calls are TRBV9 and TRBJ2-1; D uncertain. CDR1 and CDR2 from the germline V gene are SGDLS and YYNGEE. The CDR3 totals 13 residues. Between the trimmed V and J ends, which lost 3 bases and 8 bases, there was a span of 12 bases. CDR3: CASSAISVDEQFF. CDR3 nucleotides: TGTGCCAGCAGCGCCATTTCGGTGGATGAGCAGTTCTTC.

The count of this clone is one. The V and J genes are TRBV4-1 and TRBJ2-7, with 8 nucleotides matching TRBD1. The V and J ends lost 3 bases and 1 base, in that order; junction bases with no gene match: 8. Germline assignment: CDR1 MGHRA and CDR2 YSYEKL. This CDR3 spans 16 amino acids. CDR3 residues: CASSHLRQGQSYEQYF. The CDR3 DNA reads TGCGCCAGCAGCCACCTCCGACAGGGGCAGTCCTACGAGCAGTACTTC.

The V gene is TRBV7-2, the J gene TRBJ1-5, with D hard to call. V dropped 1 base and J dropped 3 bases, with 10 bases sitting between them. This CDR3 is 15 amino acids long. Germline values: CDR1 SGHTA, CDR2 FQGNSA. The DNA for the CDR3 is TGTGCCAGCAGCTTAGACGCTAACAACAATCAGCCCCAGCATTTT. Translated: CASSLDANNNQPQHF.

V is TRBV6-1 and J is TRBJ1-5; the D gene is possibly TRBD1 (5 bases). The CDR3 covers 13 residues. Trimming stripped 6 bases from V and 4 bases from J, with 10 bases between. Germline values: CDR1 MNHNS, CDR2 SASEGT. CDR3 nucleotide sequence: TGTGCCAGCAGCTCCAGGGAAAATCAGCCCCAGCATTTT. Its protein product is CASSSRENQPQHF.

CDR3 sequence (DNA): TGTGCCAGCAGTCTACAGGGGCTTAGGGGCTACACCTTC. This gives the protein CASSLQGLRGYTF. This rearrangement joins TRBV28 to TRBJ1-2; 7 bases fit TRBD1. The CDR3 contains 13 residues. V shed 5 bases, J shed 8 bases, and the junction held 8 bases outside the gene matches. Germline V gene sequence: CDR1 MDHEN, CDR2 SYDVKM.

The chain has TRBV19 and TRBJ2-1; D is unclear. V lost 3 bases to trimming and J lost 0 bases, with 12 bases between them. The V gene's germline CDR1 is LNHDA and CDR2 SQIVND (reference sequence). The CDR3 contains 16 residues. The CDR3 DNA is TGTGCCAGTAGTATCCCAAGCGTCCGCTCCTACAATGAGCAGTTCTTC. This encodes CASSIPSVRSYNEQFF.

The gene calls are TRBV6-1 and TRBJ1-6; no reliable D call. CDR1 and CDR2 (germline): MNHNS, SASEGT. This CDR3 comprises 15 residues. V lost 7 bases, J lost 0 bases, and 10 bases lay in between. The CDR3 is CASTQKSSYNSPLHF. The CDR3 DNA reads TGTGCCAGCACCCAAAAAAGCTCCTATAATTCACCCCTCCACTTT.

The genes are TRBV11-3 and TRBJ2-7, with 11 bases lining up with TRBD1. With 5 bases clipped from V and 1 base from J, the junction kept 4 bases outside the gene matches. This CDR3 spans 15 amino acids. Per the germline V gene, CDR1 is SGHNT and CDR2 is YENEEA. The CDR3 sequence: CASSPRDRGSYEQYF. Written as DNA, the CDR3 is TGTGCCAGCAGCCCCCGGGACAGGGGGTCCTACGAGCAGTACTTC.

The rearrangement joins TRBV9 to TRBJ2-2; 8 bases are shared with TRBD2. The CDR3 contains 16 residues. Germline V CDR1 and CDR2: SGDLS, YYNGEE. Trimming cost V 1 base and J 4 bases; bases outside gene matches: 6. CDR3 nucleotides: TGTGCCAGCAGCGTAATGCGGCGGGGGGCCACCGGGGAGCTGTTTTTT. Translated, it gives CASSVMRRGATGELFF.

V is TRBV5-1 and J is TRBJ2-1; TRBD2 matches 8 bases. CDR1 is SGHRS, CDR2 YFSETQ, per germline. The CDR3 runs 14 residues. V lost 1 base, J lost 9 bases, and 6 bases stayed unmatched. The CDR3 spells CASSLQRESGEQFF. CDR3 sequence (DNA): TGCGCCAGCAGCTTGCAGCGGGAGAGCGGTGAGCAGTTCTTC.

The CDR3 sequence: CASSTRQGKHTEAFF. CDR3 DNA sequence: TGTGCCAGCAGCACGCGACAGGGGAAGCACACTGAAGCTTTCTTT. The chain is built from TRBV9 and TRBJ1-1; 8 bases line up with TRBD1. V shed 4 bases, J shed 3 bases, and the junction held 8 bases outside the gene matches. This CDR3 has 15 residues. Germline V gene data show CDR1 as SGDLS and CDR2 as YYNGEE.

The CDR3 reads CASSPILGGTSYGYTF. CDR3 nucleotides: TGTGCCAGCAGCCCCATTTTAGGGGGAACCTCCTATGGCTACACCTTC. The V gene is TRBV11-2, the J gene TRBJ1-2; TRBD1 is a possible D gene (6 bases). Germline V gene lookup returns CDR1 SGHAT and CDR2 FQNNGV. The CDR3 contains 16 residues. V dropped 5 bases and J dropped 4 bases, with 20 bases sitting between them. The full variable domain, completed using reference TRBV11-2 and TRBJ1-2, is EAGVAQSPRYKIIEKRQSVAFWCNPISGHATLYWYQQILGQGPKLLIQFQNNGVVDDSQLPKDRFSAERLKGVDSTLKIQPAKLEDSAVYLCASSPILGGTSYGYTFGSGTRLTVV.

This clone was seen a handful of times. J is TRBJ1-5 and V is TRBV23-1, with D perhaps TRBD1 (5 bases). TRBV23-1 is labeled an ORF, and its function is uncertain. Trimming removed 1 base from V and 2 bases from J, with 18 bases in between. The CDR3 has 18 residues. The DNA of the CDR3 is TGCGCCAGCAGTCAATGTTTCCGGCAGGGTATGGGCAATCAGCCCCAGCATTTT. The encoded protein is CASSQCFRQGMGNQPQHF.

The J gene is TRBJ2-7, the V gene TRBV30; D possibly corresponds to TRBD2 (5 bases). The CDR3 loop spans 13 amino acids. CDR1 and CDR2 from the germline V gene are GTSNPN and SVGIG (reference sequence). Trimming removed 0 bases at V and 3 bases at J, with 9 bases between. The CDR3 nucleotides are TGTGCCTGGAGTGTAGCGGACCGCTACGAGCAGTACTTC. This codes for CAWSVADRYEQYF.

The chain combines TRBV18 with TRBJ1-1; weak D call: TRBD1 (5 bases). The CDR3 is made up of 17 amino acids. CDR1 and CDR2 (germline): KGHSH, LQKENI. V was cut by 1 base and J by 1 base, with 16 bases left in between. The CDR3 bases are TGTGCCAGCTCACCACAGAGGGGAGGACAAGGGAACACTGAAGCTTTCTTT. Amino acids: CASSPQRGGQGNTEAFF.